The next 23 T cell receptor beta chains were all read from a single sample in a study of OX40 agonist ivuxolimab in advanced cancers. The table came from immunoSEQ multiplex PCR; TCRdb's copy has only in-frame clones and leaves some out. The repertoire consists of about 88,000 clones, with around 85% occurring once and the leading ten covering 0.2% to 0.25%. Sequencing used CD4+ or CD8+ T cells sorted from blood, obtained in a trial of the OX40 agonist ivuxolimab. Receptors originate from an adult with an advanced solid tumor such as melanoma, head and neck, liver or kidney cancer.

V and J are TRBV11-1 and TRBJ1-2; 8 bases are a match to TRBD1. CDR1 is SGHAT and CDR2 is FQDESV in the germline V gene (reference sequence). This CDR3 has 13 residues. V lost 6 bases to trimming and J lost 4 bases; unmatched junction nucleotides: 4. Here the CDR3 reads CASRPGGGYGYTF. DNA of the CDR3: TGTGCCAGCAGGCCAGGGGGCGGCTATGGCTACACCTTC.

The chain links TRBV30 to TRBJ2-3; 8 positions agree with TRBD2. Germline trimming cut 8 bases from V and 2 bases from J; bases unmatched to any gene: 9. Germline V lookup: CDR1 GTSNPN, CDR2 SVGIG (reference sequence). The CDR3 has 14 amino acids. The CDR3: CAVSREAVTDTQYF. Here the CDR3 DNA reads TGTGCCGTTTCGCGGGAGGCGGTCACAGATACGCAGTATTTT.

The chain is built from TRBV6-5 and TRBJ1-1; D remains unclear. The CDR3 runs 14 residues. Germline V gene data show CDR1 as MNHEY and CDR2 as SVGAGI. Trimming shortened V by 6 bases and J by 2 bases, and 13 bases separated the two germline ends. This chain's CDR3 is CASSRLSLNTEAFF. In DNA form, the CDR3 reads TGTGCCAGCAGCCGACTCAGCCTCAACACTGAAGCTTTCTTT.

The chain is built from TRBV27 and TRBJ2-3; tentatively, D is TRBD2 (5 bases). Per the germline V gene, CDR1 is MNHEY and CDR2 is SMNVEV (reference sequence). V was shortened by 6 bases and J by 4 bases, with 17 bases between the two germline ends. This CDR3 has 15 amino acids. In DNA, the CDR3 is TGTGCCAGCAGCACGGCGGGCAGCTCCTCAGATACGCAGTATTTT. It encodes CASSTAGSSSDTQYF.

Here the CDR3 DNA reads TGTGCCAGCAGTGAAGGGGGGGACAGGCACCAGCCCCAGCATTTT. The encoded protein is CASSEGGDRHQPQHF. This sequence joins TRBV6-1 and TRBJ1-5; 8 bases match TRBD1. J was trimmed by 7 bases and V by 1 base; bases with no gene match: 6. The CDR3 spans 15 residues. Germline V gene sequence: CDR1 MNHNS, CDR2 SASEGT.

The chain carries TRBV6-1 and TRBJ1-3; D is unclear. The CDR3 has 17 residues. Deletions cut 1 base from V and 0 bases from J, with 13 bases between. The V gene's germline CDR1 is MNHNS and CDR2 SASEGT. The CDR3, as DNA: TGTGCCAGCAGTGAAGGAACGAAGTACTACTCTGGAAACACCATATATTTT. Its translation: CASSEGTKYYSGNTIYF.

This chain joins TRBV19 and TRBJ2-2; the match to TRBD1 covers 10 bases. Germline lookup yields CDR1 LNHDA and CDR2 SQIVND (reference sequence). J gave up 3 bases and V 8 bases, and 6 bases lay outside the gene matches. This CDR3 has 15 residues. This chain's CDR3 is CASSWDRGDTGELFF. The CDR3, as DNA: TGTGCCAGTTCCTGGGACAGGGGTGACACCGGGGAGCTGTTTTTT.

The V call is TRBV7-3, the J call TRBJ2-1, with 7 bases that match TRBD1. Trimming cost V 5 bases and J 6 bases; bases outside gene matches: 7. Germline CDR1 and CDR2: SGHTA and FQGTGA. This CDR3 contains 14 residues. The CDR3 is CASSPGTVSNEQFF. DNA of the CDR3: TGTGCCAGCAGCCCCGGGACAGTGAGCAATGAGCAGTTCTTC.

The chain links TRBV27 to TRBJ1-1, with a weak D call TRBD1 (6 bases). The CDR3 covers 14 residues. V was cut by 3 bases and J by 4 bases, with 12 bases left in between. Per germline, CDR1 MNHEY and CDR2 SMNVEV (reference sequence). CDR3 in DNA: TGTGCCAGCAGTTTCCTAGGGGGGGGCACTGAAGCTTTCTTT. Its protein product is CASSFLGGGTEAFF.

In DNA, the CDR3 is TGTGCCAGCAGCGACCGTCGGGGTTCCAATGAGCAGTTCTTC. Its protein product is CASSDRRGSNEQFF. V and J are TRBV7-3 and TRBJ2-1; perhaps TRBD2 as D (5 bases). V shed 5 bases and J shed 6 bases, with 14 bases lying between them. There are 14 residues in the CDR3. The germline V gene has CDR1 SGHTA and CDR2 FQGTGA.

A note on this clone: One end of the junction fails to match germline, which may point to a read error. J is TRBJ1-2 and V is TRBV4-1, with D maybe TRBD1 (6 bases). CDR3 length: 12 residues. Germline assignment: CDR1 MGHRA and CDR2 YSYEKL. CDR3 nucleotides: TGCGCCAGCAGCCACCCCTCGGACAGCCTATGCTTC. Its protein product is CASSHPSDSLCF.

The J gene is TRBJ2-3, the V gene TRBV11-2; D uncertain. V gave up 5 bases and J gave up 1 base, with 10 bases separating them. Germline values: CDR1 SGHAT, CDR2 FQNNGV. This CDR3 contains 14 residues. CDR3 region: CASSRGVRTDTQYF. The DNA of the CDR3 is TGTGCCAGCAGCCGTGGGGTCCGCACAGATACGCAGTATTTT.

This clone was detected only once. This chain links TRBV2 with TRBJ2-1; TRBD1 agrees at 8 bases. The CDR3 extends over 13 amino acids. V lost 5 bases, J lost 8 bases, and 5 bases stayed unmatched. The germline V gene has CDR1 SNHLY and CDR2 FYNNEI. This CDR3 reads CASSKTGVYEQFF. Here the CDR3 DNA reads TGTGCCAGCAGTAAGACAGGGGTATATGAGCAGTTCTTC.

The chain joins TRBV5-1 to TRBJ2-5, with 13 nucleotides matching TRBD2. With V trimmed by 2 bases and J by 3 bases, 4 bases remained unmatched. Per the germline V gene, CDR1 is SGHRS and CDR2 is YFSETQ. CDR3 size: 16 residues. The DNA of the CDR3 is TGCGCCAGCAGCTTCGAGGGGACTAGCGGGGAAGAGACCCAGTACTTC. Its protein product is CASSFEGTSGEETQYF.

The chain is built from TRBV10-3 and TRBJ1-3; 10 bases are shared with TRBD1. There are 17 residues in the CDR3. The V segment lost 0 bases and the J segment 2 bases; nucleotides outside the gene matches: 4. Germline CDR1 reads ENHRY; CDR2 reads SYGVKD. The CDR3 nucleotides read TGTGCCATCAGTGAGTCAGGGGACAGGGGTGCTGGAAACACCATATATTTT. Translated, it gives CAISESGDRGAGNTIYF.

The rearrangement joins TRBV5-1 to TRBJ2-3; 10 bases align to TRBD2. This CDR3 has 16 residues. The V gene's germline CDR1 is SGHRS and CDR2 YFSETQ. V lost 2 bases and J lost 2; bases outside the gene matches: 5. CDR3 bases: TGCGCCAGCAGCTTCCTAGCGGGGGCGAACACAGATACGCAGTATTTT. Translating gives CASSFLAGANTDTQYF.

The rearrangement joins TRBV6-6 to TRBJ1-3, with D hard to call. Germline CDR1 is MNHNY and CDR2 is SVGAGI (reference sequence). The CDR3 consists of 14 residues. V dropped 7 bases and J dropped 7 bases, with 17 bases sitting between them. For the CDR3, the DNA is TGTGCCAGCATTCCAATCGGTGATCGGAACACCATATATTTT. This gives the protein CASIPIGDRNTIYF.

Details on this clone: One end of the junction does not line up with germline, which may come from a read error. The chain joins TRBV7-8 to TRBJ2-1; possible D gene TRBD1, 6 bases. This CDR3 comprises 12 residues. Germline lookup yields CDR1 SGHVS and CDR2 FQNEAQ. Written as DNA, the CDR3 is TGTGCCAGCAGTCCCGGGGACAAGGAGCAGTTCTTC. Protein product: CASSPGDKEQFF.

The chain joins TRBV28 to TRBJ1-4; D is undetermined. Germline CDR1 and CDR2: MDHEN and SYDVKM. With 4 bases removed from V and 2 bases from J, the gap between germline ends came to 8 bases. This CDR3 is built from 14 residues. In DNA, the CDR3 is TGTGCCAGCAGTTCTCCGGGCACTAATGAAAAACTGTTTTTT. Translation gives CASSSPGTNEKLFF.

In this sample, this clone turned up once. The chain links TRBV28 to TRBJ2-3; no definite D call. The germline V gene encodes CDR1 MDHEN and CDR2 SYDVKM. V lost 5 bases to trimming and J lost 2 bases, with 5 bases between them. CDR3 length: 12 residues. The DNA of the CDR3 is TGTGCCAGCAGTCCACCCACAGATACGCAGTATTTT. Residues: CASSPPTDTQYF.

The rearrangement uses TRBV5-1 and TRBJ1-5; D not resolved. Germline CDR1 SGHRS, CDR2 YFSETQ. The V gene lost 0 bases and the J gene lost 6 bases, with 13 bases spanning the gap. The CDR3 sequence is 15 residues long. The CDR3 nucleotides are TGCGCCAGCAGCTTGGTTTCCAGTCCGGGTCAGCCCCAGCATTTT. Its translation: CASSLVSSPGQPQHF. Drawing the rest from reference TRBV5-1 and TRBJ1-5, the complete variable domain is KAGVTQTPRYLIKTRGQQVTLSCSPISGHRSVSWYQQTPGQGLQFLFEYFSETQRNKGNFPGRFSGRQFSNSRSEMNVSTLELGDSALYLCASSLVSSPGQPQHFGDGTRLSIL.

This clone has a handful of counts. The gene calls are TRBV6-1 and TRBJ2-7; unclear D gene. V was cut by 1 base and J by 0 bases, with 13 bases left in between. The CDR3 is made up of 16 amino acids. Germline loops: CDR1 MNHNS, CDR2 SASEGT. CDR3: CASSEVRLLSSYEQYF. In DNA, the CDR3 is TGTGCCAGCAGTGAAGTACGGCTCCTGAGCTCCTACGAGCAGTACTTC.

This clone was found once. V usage is TRBV28 and J usage is TRBJ1-2; the match to TRBD1 covers 9 bases. There are 14 residues in the CDR3. Trimming removed 5 bases from V and 3 bases from J; junction bases left unmatched: 4. Germline V gives CDR1 MDHEN, CDR2 SYDVKM. The CDR3 DNA is TGTGCCAGCAGTCTCCGGGACAGGGACTATGGCTACACCTTC. It translates to CASSLRDRDYGYTF.